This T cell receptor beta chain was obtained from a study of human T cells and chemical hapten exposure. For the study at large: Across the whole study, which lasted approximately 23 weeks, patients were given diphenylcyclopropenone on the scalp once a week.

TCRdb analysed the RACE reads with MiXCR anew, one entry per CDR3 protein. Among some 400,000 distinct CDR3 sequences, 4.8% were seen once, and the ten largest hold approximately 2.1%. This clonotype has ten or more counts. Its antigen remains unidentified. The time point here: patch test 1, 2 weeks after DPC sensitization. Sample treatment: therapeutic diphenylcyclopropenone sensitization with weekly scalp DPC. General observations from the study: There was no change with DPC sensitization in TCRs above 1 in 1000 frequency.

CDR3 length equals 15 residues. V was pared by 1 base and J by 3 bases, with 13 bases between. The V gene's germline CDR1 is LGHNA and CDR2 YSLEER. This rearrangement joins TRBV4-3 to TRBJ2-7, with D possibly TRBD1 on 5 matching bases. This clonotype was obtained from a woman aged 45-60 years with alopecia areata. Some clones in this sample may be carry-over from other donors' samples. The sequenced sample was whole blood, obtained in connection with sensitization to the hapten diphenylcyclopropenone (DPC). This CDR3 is CASSQVAGSGYEQYF. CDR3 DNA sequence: TGCGCCAGCAGCCAAGTAGCAGGGTCGGGCTACGAGCAGTACTTC.